This entry is about one T cell receptor beta chain. The table lists this clone with a few counts. This receptor's antigen is unknown. No quality values exist for individual bases; no much larger clone is one base distant. The sample originates from a study of cytomegalovirus exposure and HLA in healthy donors (dated by TCRdb to the late 2010s). About the study as a whole: An earlier analysis of roughly 500 of the donors reported approximately 300 Gb of sequence data and some 120 million unique TCR beta sequences from about 200 million T cells. An early release that covered fewer than 800 HLA-typed donors contained about 300 gigabases of sequencing data and some 87 million unique TCR sequences. Among the roughly 390 genotyped donors, about 85% belonged to the genetic ancestry cluster associated with self-reported Caucasian donors. The study was designed to test whether signatures of past pathogen exposure could be identified by cataloging public T cell receptors. Using immunosequencing, the study profiled T cell repertoires from 550 to 750 subjects and related those repertoires to cytomegalovirus serostatus. A separate validation cohort of 90 to 150 different subjects was used in addition to the roughly 670-subject first cohort. To predict cytomegalovirus infection status, the study combined high-throughput TCR immunosequencing, statistical association of individual TCRs with disease status, and machine learning. To study patterns of TCR occurrence, a later analysis re-analyzed previously published TCR beta repertoires from under 750 donors and added high-resolution HLA genotyping. Rather than using new phenotypic data, the later analysis identified candidate immune exposures from TCR beta sequences and from how often those sequences occurred across donors. An earlier analysis of 587 of the donors used high-throughput TCR beta sequencing to judge whether each TCR beta V gene segment behaved as functional or pseudogenic. Alongside the repertoire data, information on donor age, sex, ethnicity and CMV serostatus was compiled. A later genetic analysis took genome-wide SNP genotypes for about three fifths of the 666 donors and used that subset as a discovery cohort. All discovery cohort repertoires had been generated on a single sequencing platform. HLA typing included class I and class II loci at four-digit resolution. The number of typed donors differed by locus: about 620-630 for A, B, C, DRB1 and DQB1; 500 to 550 for DQA1; around 610 for DPA1; and approximately 450 for DPB1. Several DR-DQ haplotypes were treated as single units for association and clustering because of strong linkage in the cohort. Across 398 genotyped donors of the cohort, an average of approximately 240,000 unique TCR beta nucleotide sequences per donor were sequenced, and approximately 17% of those sequences were non-productive. Here is what the overall study found, with its caveats: An earlier analysis of approximately 570 of the donors showed that most TCR beta V segments appeared in productive rearrangements either about 87% or about 30% of the time, which broadly matched IMGT annotations. In a later genetic analysis, fewer N-insertions in productive TCRs were reported among donors in an Asian-associated ancestry cluster than the approximately 710-donor mean. Because the 87-base-pair reads could not distinguish some IMGT-functional V segments, including TRBV6-2 and TRBV6-3, those segments were excluded. A further reported finding was that TCR beta sequences accurately predicted the HLA-A and HLA-B alleles for most subjects in the first cohort. Roughly uniform sequencing depth across donors was assumed in presence/absence analyses, although this assumption may not hold. A total of 164 TCR beta chains were listed by the study as associated with cytomegalovirus. A later analysis reported that several top co-occurrence clusters appeared linked to parvovirus B19, influenza, CMV and Epstein-Barr virus. In vitro tests confirmed that a few of the cytomegalovirus-associated TCR beta chains recognize cytomegalovirus antigens. A later analysis found that HLA-associated TCR beta chains were more clonally expanded and had lower generation probabilities than equally common non-associated chains. According to a later analysis, TCR association rates differed among HLA loci, with DRB1 alleles showing the most associated TCRs and HLA-C alleles showing the fewest. Linkage disequilibrium might explain the correlated functional status among segregating V segments, but an unknown experimental factor could not be ruled out. Because HLA typing was missing for some donors at each locus, association tests included only the typed subset. When HLA alleles, especially DR and DQ, strongly co-occurred, TCR associations were difficult to assign to individual alleles. In a later analysis, some 18,000 TCR beta sequences were associated with specific HLA alleles at a false discovery rate of 0.05. The classifier was reported to diagnose cytomegalovirus status with high specificity and sensitivity in both the original and validation cohorts. Most TCR sequences were observed very rarely across donors, whereas some public TCRs were present in many individuals. The earlier analysis of approximately 560 of the donors excluded around 17 rarely observed V segments, including chromosome 9 orphons, because counts were too low. In a later genetic analysis, a missense DCLRE1C variant was associated with V-gene and J-gene trimming of TCR beta chains, and the association was replicated in an independent cohort. Most CMV-associated TCR beta chains appeared to be HLA-restricted in a later analysis, and the HLA associations seemed to be driven largely by CMV exposure. Immune exposure information for the cohort was limited to CMV serostatus. A cluster of highly shared sequence variants was judged likely to be a technical artifact of the sequencing pipeline. In this cohort, only TCR beta chains were sequenced, and detectable features were limited by the absence of alpha or paired-chain data. It was suggested by the authors that the approach could potentially be generalized to other disease states and immunological phenotypes.

Sequences SGHDT (CDR1) and YYEEEE (CDR2) are obtained from the germline V gene. The CDR3, from cysteine to phenylalanine, totals 14 residues. Only the CDR3 part of the read is kept: 42 bases, read in frame from the first base. V is reduced by 7 bases and J by 1 base, leaving a spacing of 14 bases between them. The library came from the immunoSEQ multiplex PCR assay. For the multiplex PCR, a mixture combining 60 forward primers for TCR Vbeta segments and 13 reverse primers for TCR Jbeta segments was used. A multiplex PCR assay on genomic DNA amplified the CDR3 region of rearranged TCR beta genes. On the Illumina HiSeq System, the amplified TCR beta libraries were sequenced as 87-base-pair reads. Turning to the authors' computational methods: A later analysis counted around 72 million unique TCR beta chains across the 700 or so repertoires, and around 9.9 million of these chains were shared by at least two donors. A nearest-neighbor algorithm error-corrected the raw reads and collapsed the reads into unique sequences, merging closely related sequences to remove PCR and sequencing errors. CDR3 sequences were aligned to IMGT reference sequences to assign V, D and J gene segments. For a sequence to be retained, a match of at least six nucleotides to both a V gene segment and a J gene segment was required. A rearrangement counted as productive if the CDR3 had no stop codons and remained in frame with V and J, and every other rearrangement counted as non-productive. Following IMGT convention, CDR3 was defined as the stretch from the second conserved V-encoded cysteine to the conserved J-encoded phenylalanine. The earlier analysis of around 640 of the donors excluded sequences that lacked an unambiguous match to a single V gene segment. An earlier analysis of 450 to 650 of the donors called V segments functional above 56.7% productive rearrangements and segregating when the between-donor standard deviation exceeded 5%. A statistical classification framework was built to diagnose cytomegalovirus status from the catalog of TCR beta chain sequences. A later analysis assigned V and J genes by comparing TCR nucleotide sequences with IMGT/GENE-DB human TR gene sequences. In a later analysis, CDR3 sequences and most-parsimonious VDJ recombination scenarios were assigned using the TCRdist pipeline. In a later analysis, each TCR beta chain was defined by its CDR3 amino acid sequence together with its V-gene family, and reads lacking a unique V-gene family were excluded. To address suspected cross-contamination and a sequencing artifact, a later analysis removed under 600 highly shared, low-generation-probability nucleotide sequences. For each public chain, a later analysis derived a clonal expansion index from normalized ranks of inferred template counts within each repertoire. Generation probabilities in a later analysis came from a VDJ recombination model fitted to out-of-frame rearrangements, and those results were checked against IGoR. A later analysis scored TCR-TCR, TCR-HLA and TCR-CMV co-occurrence with hypergeometric tests, applying a repertoire-size bias correction to TCR pairs. To estimate false discovery rates, a later analysis permuted the HLA or CMV assignments 20 times. In a later analysis, co-occurring TCRs were grouped using DBSCAN, and TCRdist sequence similarity was added for clustering within HLA-allele-positive subsets. Co-occurrence clustering excluded repertoires with fewer than 30,000 or more than 120,000 public chains, plus five with anomalous nucleotide sharing. Entries here come from immuneACCESS through TCRdb and include only in-frame sequences with V and J called. Some clones fail to appear in such tables; in the studies checked, an unresolved V gene covers under half of the shortfall, and the cause of the remainder is unknown. The V and J calls and clone size were taken over from that table, and D and trimming were inferred from the DNA. For this sample there are roughly 140,000 clones; roughly 10% appear just once. The ten largest make up 1.5% to 2% of the sample.

The cohort consisted of 650 to 850 healthy bone marrow donors. All cohort members were sampled while nominally healthy, although unrecorded immune exposures were likely present. The donor tested CMV seronegative, placing the donor among the 350 or so seronegative members of the cohort. A peripheral blood sample was provided by each donor, and peripheral blood mononuclear cells were used for TCR beta sequencing. The Qiagen DNeasy Blood Extraction Kit was used to extract genomic DNA from the blood cell samples. The source of this sequence is a male donor in good health and CMV-seronegative. Here the chain combines TRBV5-6 and TRBJ1-1; the D gene is not confidently resolved. The sequencing sample was made of PBMCs. DNA sequence: TGTGCCAGCCTTCCAGGCCGGTCGAACACTGAAGCTTTCTTT. Protein translation: CASLPGRSNTEAFF.